Given below is one TCR beta chain in context. Its antigen is as yet unknown. PCR amplification relied on 60 Vbeta primers (plus 13 Jbeta primers). The method was immunoSEQ multiplex PCR; TCRdb's version includes in-frame clones alone and lacks a portion of them. The sample has about 280,000 clones, over 85% seen once. The CDR3 consists of 16 residues. The germline V gene has CDR1 SGHTA and CDR2 FQGNSA. V trimming: 9 bases; J trimming: 1 base; junction bases outside the gene matches: 11. This specimen comes from a study of cytomegalovirus exposure and HLA in healthy donors. Study findings and constraints: In a later analysis, donors in an Asian-associated ancestry cluster reportedly had fewer N-insertions in productive TCRs than the cohort mean. Based on reports, TCR beta sequences accurately predicted HLA-A and HLA-B alleles for most subjects. Relative to equally common others, HLA-associated TCR beta chains showed greater clonal expansion in a later analysis. With high specificity and sensitivity, the classifier reportedly diagnosed cytomegalovirus status.

The rearrangement uses TRBV7-2 and TRBJ2-2, with 7 bases that match TRBD1. Input material: PBMCs. This TCR came from a young woman in good health and CMV-seronegative. CDR3 sequence reads: CARSRDRQKNTGELFF. CDR3 DNA sequence: TGTGCCAGATCAAGGGACAGACAAAAGAACACCGGGGAGCTGTTTTTT.